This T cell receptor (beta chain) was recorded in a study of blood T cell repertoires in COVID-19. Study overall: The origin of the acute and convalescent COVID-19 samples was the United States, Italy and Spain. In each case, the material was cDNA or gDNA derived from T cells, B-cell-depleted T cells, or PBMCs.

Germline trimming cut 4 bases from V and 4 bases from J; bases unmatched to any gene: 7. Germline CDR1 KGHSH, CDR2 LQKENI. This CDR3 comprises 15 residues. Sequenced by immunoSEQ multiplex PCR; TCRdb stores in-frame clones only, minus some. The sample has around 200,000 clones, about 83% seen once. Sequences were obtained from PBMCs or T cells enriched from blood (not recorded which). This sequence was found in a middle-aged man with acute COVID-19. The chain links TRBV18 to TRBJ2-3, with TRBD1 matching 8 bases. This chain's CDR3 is CASSQTGAGADTQYF. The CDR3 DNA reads TGTGCCAGCTCACAGACAGGGGCTGGCGCAGATACGCAGTATTTT.